This TCR beta chain was recorded in a study of T cell responses to AZD1222 COVID-19 vaccine. Broader study findings: CD4 TCRs linked to vaccination spanned spike, dominating at 160-218 and 743-854.

V was clipped by 7 bases and J by 3 bases, with 12 bases between them. The CDR3 is 13 amino acids. For this clone: The antigen is unknown.

The assay was immunoSEQ multiplex PCR, and TCRdb's table has in-frame clones only and misses some. The data hold about 150,000 clones, with 90% to 95% observed a single time. The receptor was isolated from an adult who received the AZD1222 COVID-19 vaccine. The sample was peripheral blood, taken 28 days after the second AZD1222 dose. The rearrangement links TRBV23-1 to TRBJ1-2; perhaps TRBD1 as D (5 bases). TRBV23-1 is assigned to the ORF class and has an uncertain function. CDR3 nucleotide sequence: TGCGCCAGCAACACGCGGGGGGACTATGGCTACACCTTC. It is translated as CASNTRGDYGYTF.